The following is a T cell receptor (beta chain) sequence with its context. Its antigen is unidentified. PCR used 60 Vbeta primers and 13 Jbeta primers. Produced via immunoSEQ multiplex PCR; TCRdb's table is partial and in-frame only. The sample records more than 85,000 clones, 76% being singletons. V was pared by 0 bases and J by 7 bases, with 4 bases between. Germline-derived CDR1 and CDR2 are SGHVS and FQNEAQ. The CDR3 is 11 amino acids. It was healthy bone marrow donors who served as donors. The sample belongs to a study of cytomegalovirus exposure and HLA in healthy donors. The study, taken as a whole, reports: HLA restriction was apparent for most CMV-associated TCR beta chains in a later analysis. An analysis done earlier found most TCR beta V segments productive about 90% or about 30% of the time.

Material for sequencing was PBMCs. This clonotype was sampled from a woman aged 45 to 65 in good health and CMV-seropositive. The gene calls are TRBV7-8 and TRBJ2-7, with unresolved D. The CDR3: CASSLALEQYF. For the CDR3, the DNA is TGTGCCAGCAGCTTAGCCCTGGAGCAGTACTTC.